This entry concerns a single TCR beta chain. Sequencing used immunoSEQ multiplex PCR; TCRdb keeps in-frame clones, though not all of them. The table includes tens of thousands of clones, 90% to 95% detected once. This entry is derived from a study of T cell changes during pregnancy in multiple sclerosis. CDR3 length: 14 amino acids. Looked up from germline, CDR1 is SGHTA and CDR2 is FQGNSA. Trimming at V came to 1 base and at J to 6 bases, leaving 1 base not matched to a gene. This chain links TRBV7-2 with TRBJ2-1, with TRBD2 matching 9 bases. The starting material was peripheral blood, obtained in the second trimester of pregnancy. The source is a female donor with multiple sclerosis, enrolled in a pregnancy study. DNA for the CDR3: TGTGCCAGCAGCTTAGTAGCGGGAGCCAATGAGCAGTTCTTC. It is translated as CASSLVAGANEQFF.